This TCR beta chain came from a study of response to subunit inactivated influenza vaccine. The study, taken as a whole, reports: Authors suggested each seasonal flu vaccination may recruit only limited numbers of new T cells.

Regarding this clonotype: Its antigen is still unknown.

The V gene's germline CDR1 is SGHRS and CDR2 YFSETQ. The CDR3 spans 12 residues. V lost 6 bases to trimming and J lost 6 bases; unmatched junction nucleotides: 5. A single record per CDR3 protein comes from TCRdb applying MiXCR to the RT-PCR reads. The table shows about 520,000 distinct CDR3 sequences, with around 25% occurring only once. The chain employs TRBV5-1 and TRBJ1-1; 7 bases are shared with TRBD1. The material sequenced was CD4+ T cells sorted from PBMCs, taken 5 to 6 days after vaccination. The TCR comes from a man between 50 and 59 years old who received an inactivated influenza vaccine. This CDR3 reads CASTAQGAEAFF. The CDR3 nucleotides are TGCGCCAGCACGGCCCAGGGGGCTGAAGCTTTCTTT.